The sequence of this T cell receptor (beta chain) was determined in a study of T cells in Graves' hyperthyroidism and ophthalmopathy. Findings of the study overall: Also found in blood were most expanded thyroid clonotypes above 0.001.

The study based diagnoses on clinical symptoms, serum thyroxine and TRAb, thyroid ultrasound and orbital computed tomography. This CDR3 is 13 amino acids long. Germline V gene sequence: CDR1 SQVTM, CDR2 ANQGSEA. TCR beta CDR3 regions were amplified from RNA. RT-PCR in the first round (using the HTBI primer set) targeted the TCR CDR3. TCRdb called the multiplex PCR reads again in MiXCR, with one record for every CDR3 protein. The sample holds almost 600,000 distinct CDR3 sequences, approximately 44% seen once. To note about this clonotype: Its antigen is as yet unknown.

The V and J genes are TRBV29-1 and TRBJ2-5, with 13 nucleotides matching TRBD2. The origin of this receptor is a woman between 18 and 29 years old with Graves' hyperthyroidism. The specimen sequenced was peripheral blood or thyroid tissue (not recorded which). CDR3 sequence (DNA): TGCATCATGACTAGCGGGAGGCAAGAGACCCAGTACTTC. The encoded protein is CIMTSGRQETQYF.